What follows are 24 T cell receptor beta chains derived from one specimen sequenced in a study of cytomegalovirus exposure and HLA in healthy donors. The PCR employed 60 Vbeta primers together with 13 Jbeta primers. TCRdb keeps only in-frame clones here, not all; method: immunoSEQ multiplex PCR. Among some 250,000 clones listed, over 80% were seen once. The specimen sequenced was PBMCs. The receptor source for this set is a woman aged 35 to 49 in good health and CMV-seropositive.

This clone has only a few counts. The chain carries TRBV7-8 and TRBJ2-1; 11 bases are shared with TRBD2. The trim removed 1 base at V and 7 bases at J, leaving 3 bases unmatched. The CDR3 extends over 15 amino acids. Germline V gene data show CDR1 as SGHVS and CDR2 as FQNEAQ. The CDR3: CASSLGLAGGNEQFF. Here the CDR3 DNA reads TGTGCCAGCAGCTTAGGTCTAGCGGGAGGAAATGAGCAGTTCTTC.

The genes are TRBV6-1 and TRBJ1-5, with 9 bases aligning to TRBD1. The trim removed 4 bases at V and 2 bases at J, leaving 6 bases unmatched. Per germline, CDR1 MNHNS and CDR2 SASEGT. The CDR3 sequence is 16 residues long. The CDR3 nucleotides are TGTGCCAGCAGTGCGCTCCGGACAGGGGGCAATCAGCCCCAGCATTTT. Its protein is CASSALRTGGNQPQHF.

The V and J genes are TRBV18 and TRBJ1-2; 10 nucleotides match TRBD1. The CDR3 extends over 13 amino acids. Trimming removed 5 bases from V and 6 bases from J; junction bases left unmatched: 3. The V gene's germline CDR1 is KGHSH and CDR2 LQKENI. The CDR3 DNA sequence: TGTGCCAGCTCAGTCGACAGGGGGCATGGCTACACCTTC. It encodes CASSVDRGHGYTF.

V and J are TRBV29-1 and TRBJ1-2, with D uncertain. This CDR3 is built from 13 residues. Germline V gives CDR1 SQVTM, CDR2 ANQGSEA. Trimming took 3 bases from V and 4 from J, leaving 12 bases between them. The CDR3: CSVETRLGYGYTF. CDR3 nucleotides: TGCAGCGTTGAGACCCGTCTAGGCTATGGCTACACCTTC.

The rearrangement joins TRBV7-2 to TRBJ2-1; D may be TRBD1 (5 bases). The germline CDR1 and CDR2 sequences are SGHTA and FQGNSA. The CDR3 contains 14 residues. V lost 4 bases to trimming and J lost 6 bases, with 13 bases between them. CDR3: CASSSKPRANEQFF. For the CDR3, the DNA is TGTGCCAGCAGCTCCAAGCCCAGGGCCAATGAGCAGTTCTTC.

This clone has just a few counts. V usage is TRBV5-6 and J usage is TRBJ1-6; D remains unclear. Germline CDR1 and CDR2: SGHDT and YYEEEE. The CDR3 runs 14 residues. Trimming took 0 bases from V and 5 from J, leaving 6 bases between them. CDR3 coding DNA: TGTGCCAGCAGCTTGGGGCAGAATAATTCACCCCTCCACTTT. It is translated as CASSLGQNNSPLHF.

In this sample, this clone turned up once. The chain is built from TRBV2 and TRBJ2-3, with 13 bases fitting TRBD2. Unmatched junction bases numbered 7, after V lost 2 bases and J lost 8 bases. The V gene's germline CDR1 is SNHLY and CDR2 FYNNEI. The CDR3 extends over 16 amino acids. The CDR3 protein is CASSETSGGAGRTQYF. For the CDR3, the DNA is TGTGCCAGCAGTGAAACTAGCGGGGGGGCTGGGCGTACGCAGTATTTT. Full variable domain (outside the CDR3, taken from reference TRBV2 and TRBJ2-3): EPEVTQTPSHQVTQMGQEVILRCVPISNHLYFYWYRQILGQKVEFLVSFYNNEISEKSEIFDDQFSVERPDGSNFTLKIRSTKLEDSAMYFCASSETSGGAGRTQYFGPGTRLTVL.

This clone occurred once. CDR3 residues: CASNLDREINYGYTF. CDR3 sequence (DNA): TGTGCCAGCAACCTTGACAGAGAGATTAACTATGGCTACACCTTC. The chain combines TRBV2 with TRBJ1-2, with a tentative D call TRBD1 (5 bases). Per the germline V gene, CDR1 is SNHLY and CDR2 is FYNNEI. V lost 7 bases and J lost 1, with 16 bases in between. This CDR3 region has 15 residues.

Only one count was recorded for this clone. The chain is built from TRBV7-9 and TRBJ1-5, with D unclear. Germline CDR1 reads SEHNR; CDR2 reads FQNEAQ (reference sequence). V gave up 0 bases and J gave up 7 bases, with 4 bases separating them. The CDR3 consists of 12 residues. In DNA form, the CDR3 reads TGTGCCAGCAGCTTAGCGGAGCAGCCCCAGCATTTT. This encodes CASSLAEQPQHF.

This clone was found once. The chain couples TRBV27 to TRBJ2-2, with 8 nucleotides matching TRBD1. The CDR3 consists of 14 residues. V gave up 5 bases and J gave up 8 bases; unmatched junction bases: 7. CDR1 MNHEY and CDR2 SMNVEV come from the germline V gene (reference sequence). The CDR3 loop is CASSPRTGPGELFF. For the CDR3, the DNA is TGTGCCAGCAGTCCCCGGACAGGGCCGGGGGAGCTGTTTTTT.

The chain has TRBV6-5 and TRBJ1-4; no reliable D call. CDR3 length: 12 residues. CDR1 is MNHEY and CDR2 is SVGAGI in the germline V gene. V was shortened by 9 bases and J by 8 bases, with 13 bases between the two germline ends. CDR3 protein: CASRRGPEKLFF. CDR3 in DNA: TGTGCCAGTAGACGAGGTCCGGAAAAACTGTTTTTT.

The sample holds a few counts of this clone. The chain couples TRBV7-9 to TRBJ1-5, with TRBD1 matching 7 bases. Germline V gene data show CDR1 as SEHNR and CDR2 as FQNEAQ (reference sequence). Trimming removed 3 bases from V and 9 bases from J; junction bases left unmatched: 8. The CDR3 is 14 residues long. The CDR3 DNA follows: TGTGCCAGCAGCTTGGGGACAGATACTTGGCCCCAGCATTTT. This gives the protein CASSLGTDTWPQHF.

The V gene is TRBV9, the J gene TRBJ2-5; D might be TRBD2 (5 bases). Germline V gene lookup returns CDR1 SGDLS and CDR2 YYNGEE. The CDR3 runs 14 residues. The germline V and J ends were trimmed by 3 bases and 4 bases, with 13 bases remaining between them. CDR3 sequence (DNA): TGTGCCAGCAGCGCCCAAACTAGTTCAGAGACCCAGTACTTC. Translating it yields CASSAQTSSETQYF.

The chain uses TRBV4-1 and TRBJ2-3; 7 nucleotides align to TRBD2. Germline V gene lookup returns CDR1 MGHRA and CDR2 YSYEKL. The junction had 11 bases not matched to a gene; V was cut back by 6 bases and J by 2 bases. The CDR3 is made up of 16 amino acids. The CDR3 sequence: CASSPRLAETTDTQYF. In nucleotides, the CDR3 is TGCGCCAGCAGTCCCCGCCTAGCGGAAACCACAGATACGCAGTATTTT.

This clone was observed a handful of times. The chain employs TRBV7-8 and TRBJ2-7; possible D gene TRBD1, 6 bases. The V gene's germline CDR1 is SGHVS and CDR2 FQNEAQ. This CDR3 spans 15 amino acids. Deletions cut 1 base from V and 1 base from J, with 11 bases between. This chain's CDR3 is CASSLVGQLSYEQYF. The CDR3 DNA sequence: TGTGCCAGCAGCTTAGTTGGACAGCTGTCCTACGAGCAGTACTTC.

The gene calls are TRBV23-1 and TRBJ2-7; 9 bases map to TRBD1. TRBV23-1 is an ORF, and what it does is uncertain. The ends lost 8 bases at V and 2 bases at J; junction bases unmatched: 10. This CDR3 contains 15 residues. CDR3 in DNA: TGCGCCAGCCCCAGGGGACAGGGTCATCCCTACGAGCAGTACTTC. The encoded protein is CASPRGQGHPYEQYF.

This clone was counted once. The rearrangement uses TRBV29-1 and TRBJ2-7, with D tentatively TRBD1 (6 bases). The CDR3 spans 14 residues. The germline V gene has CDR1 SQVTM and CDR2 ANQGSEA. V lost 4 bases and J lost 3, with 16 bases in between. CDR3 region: CSVANTGTSYEQYF. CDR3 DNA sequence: TGCAGCGTTGCAAACACCGGGACAAGCTACGAGCAGTACTTC.

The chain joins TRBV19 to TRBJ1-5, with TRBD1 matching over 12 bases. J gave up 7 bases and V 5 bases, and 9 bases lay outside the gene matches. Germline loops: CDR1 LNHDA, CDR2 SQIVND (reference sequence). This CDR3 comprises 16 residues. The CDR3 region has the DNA TGTGCCAGTAGTCCGCGGGACAGGGGGCGAGGGCAGCCCCAGCATTTT. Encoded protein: CASSPRDRGRGQPQHF.

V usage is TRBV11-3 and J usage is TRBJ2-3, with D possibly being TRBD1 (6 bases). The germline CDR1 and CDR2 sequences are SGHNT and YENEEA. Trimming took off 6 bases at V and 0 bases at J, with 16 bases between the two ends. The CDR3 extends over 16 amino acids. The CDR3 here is CASSFSFGQSTDTQYF. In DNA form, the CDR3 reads TGTGCCAGCAGTTTTAGTTTCGGACAGAGCACAGATACGCAGTATTTT.

CDR3 bases: TGTGCCTGGGGGGACACGCCAACTAATGAAAAACTGTTTTTT. It encodes CAWGDTPTNEKLFF. The rearrangement uses TRBV30 and TRBJ1-4; maybe TRBD1 (6 bases). Per the germline V gene, CDR1 is GTSNPN and CDR2 is SVGIG (reference sequence). The V end lost 5 bases, the J end lost 0 bases, and 10 bases lay between the germline ends. The CDR3 loop spans 14 amino acids.

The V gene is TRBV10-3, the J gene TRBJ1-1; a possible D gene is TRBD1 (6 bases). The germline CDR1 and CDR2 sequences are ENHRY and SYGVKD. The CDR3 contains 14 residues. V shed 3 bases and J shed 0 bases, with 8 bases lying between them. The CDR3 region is CAISDQGLNTEAFF. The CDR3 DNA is TGTGCCATCAGTGACCAGGGGCTGAACACTGAAGCTTTCTTT.

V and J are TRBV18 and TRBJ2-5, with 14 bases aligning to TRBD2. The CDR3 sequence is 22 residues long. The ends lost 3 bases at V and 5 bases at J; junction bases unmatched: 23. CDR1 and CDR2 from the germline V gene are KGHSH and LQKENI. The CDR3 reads CASSPRGMTWNLGTSGSETQYF. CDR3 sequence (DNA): TGTGCCAGCTCACCGCGGGGGATGACCTGGAATTTAGGGACTAGCGGGAGCGAGACCCAGTACTTC.

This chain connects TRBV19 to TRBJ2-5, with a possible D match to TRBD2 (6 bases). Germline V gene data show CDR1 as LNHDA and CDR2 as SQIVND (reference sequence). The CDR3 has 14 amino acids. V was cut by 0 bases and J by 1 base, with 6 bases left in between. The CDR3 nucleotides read TGTGCCAGTAGTATAGATAGCGGCCAAGAGACCCAGTACTTC. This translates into CASSIDSGQETQYF.

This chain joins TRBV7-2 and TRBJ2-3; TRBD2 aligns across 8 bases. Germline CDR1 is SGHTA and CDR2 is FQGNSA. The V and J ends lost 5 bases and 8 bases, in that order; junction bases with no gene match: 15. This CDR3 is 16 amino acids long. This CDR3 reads CASSLQAGASARTQYF. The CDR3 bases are TGTGCCAGCAGCCTTCAAGCGGGGGCCTCAGCCCGTACGCAGTATTTT.